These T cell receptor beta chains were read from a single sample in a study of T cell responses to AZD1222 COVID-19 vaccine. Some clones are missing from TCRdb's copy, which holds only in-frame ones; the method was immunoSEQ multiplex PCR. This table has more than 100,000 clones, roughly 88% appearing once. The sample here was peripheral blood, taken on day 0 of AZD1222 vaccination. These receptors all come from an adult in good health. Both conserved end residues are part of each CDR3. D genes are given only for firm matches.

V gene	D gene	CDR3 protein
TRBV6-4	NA	CASSISFGPYEQYF
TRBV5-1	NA	CASSLEPLSGANVLTF
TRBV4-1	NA	CASSQGRARGEGQPQHF
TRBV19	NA	CARSPLERSLTYEQYF
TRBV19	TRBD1	CASSPQGTGSPLHF
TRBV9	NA	CASSEQGQSTDTQYF
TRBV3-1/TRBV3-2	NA	CASSHIQETQYF
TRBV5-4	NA	CASSSTQGGRQETQYF
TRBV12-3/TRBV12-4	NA	CASSLTANQPQHF
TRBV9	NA	CASSTQGRSTEAFF
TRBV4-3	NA	CASSQDMGHGYGYTF
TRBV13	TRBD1	CASSLALTGRRETQYF
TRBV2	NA	CASRIGGYNEQFF
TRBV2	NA	CASSGRAETQYF
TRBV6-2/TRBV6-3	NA	CASSYQEANTEAFF
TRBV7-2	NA	CASSPWAGSSYEQYF
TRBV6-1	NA	CASSEAIGAATGELFF
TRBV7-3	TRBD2	CASSSSSGYEQFF
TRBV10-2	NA	CASRQGKATDTQYF
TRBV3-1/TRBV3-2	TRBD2	CASSQAGTITDTQYF
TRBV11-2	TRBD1	CASSFAPGQGYEQYF
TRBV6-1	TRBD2	CASSDPRTSGGDTQYF